This T cell receptor beta chain was captured in a study of metastatic and nonmetastatic thyroid tumors (TCRdb year 2020). General notes on the study: Repertoires from peripheral blood and from tumor or nodule tissue samples of malignant and benign thyroid patients were compared.

None of the patients had been given any treatment before thyroid surgery. The study retrospectively analysed patient clinical samples collected from about 2012 to 2019 using T-cell receptor beta sequencing. Notes on this clone: The antigen it recognizes is unknown. Qualities for individual bases were not recorded, and no much larger clone is one base off.

Via the germline V gene (reference sequence), CDR1 is SEHNR and CDR2 FQNEAQ. The cysteine opens and the phenylalanine closes a CDR3 of 13 amino acids. The entry retains the CDR3 DNA only, 39 bases that are in frame from base 1. Trimming at the junction amounts to 5 bases on V and 6 bases on J, and the germline ends lie 10 bases apart. Receptor amplification or capture employed PCR. The run used an Illumina HiSeq 4000. High-throughput sequencing was used to profile the CDR3 region of the TCR beta-chain in every patient. The paper's data handling went like this. A classifier to discriminate distant-metastatic papillary thyroid cancer patients was built from CDR3 differences across clinicopathological groups. Repertoire diversity was assessed with the Shannon index, and tumor-blood repertoire similarity with the Morisita-Horn index. TCRdb redid the processing of the public reads, applying fastp at Q25 and MiXCR, and retained in-frame beta chains. The V and J calls, along with clone size, are taken from TCRdb and not from the paper's own processing. This sample lists over 10,000 clones; about 33% were detected once. Approximately 12% of the sample is in the top ten clones.

Overall study outcomes, separate from this receptor: TCR beta diversity was reported as significantly higher in malignant tumors than in benign nodules, in both blood and tumor samples.

Sequenced input: tumor tissue. This receptor was taken from a male donor with papillary thyroid cancer or a benign thyroid nodule (not recorded which). Some clones in this sample may be carry-over from other donors' samples. The chain joins TRBV7-9 to TRBJ2-2; the best D guess is TRBD2, with 5 bases matching. The DNA reads as follows: TGTGCCAGCAGCCTCGGACTCTCCGGGGAGCTGTTTTTT. Translation gives CASSLGLSGELFF.